Following are 27 T cell receptor beta chains from one sample sequenced in a study of beta chain features in type 1 diabetes. Of the isolated RNA, all was reverse transcribed, and so the sequenced material was expressed TCRB transcripts. Profiling relied on immunoSEQ multiplex PCR, and the TCRdb table lists in-frame clones only, not all of them. Among 130,000 to 150,000 clones listed, roughly 50% were seen once. Input material: Tregs from blood. These receptors were taken from a man younger than 35 in good health.

This chain uses TRBV9 with TRBJ2-7, with D perhaps TRBD1 (6 bases). The CDR3 length is 14 residues. Germline values: CDR1 SGDLS, CDR2 YYNGEE. Deletions cut 0 bases from V and 6 bases from J, with 13 bases between. For the CDR3, the DNA is TGTGCCAGCAGCGTAGACGGACAGAGCCTCGAGCAGTACTTC. Amino acid sequence: CASSVDGQSLEQYF.

This clone has only a few counts. The CDR3 loop is CASSYSGQGNYGYTF. The DNA of the CDR3 is TGTGCCAGCAGTTACTCGGGACAGGGGAACTATGGCTACACCTTC. V and J are TRBV6-6 and TRBJ1-2, with TRBD1 identical over 10 bases. This CDR3 is built from 15 residues. V was pared by 0 bases and J by 2 bases, with 0 bases of the junction left unmatched. Germline V lookup: CDR1 MNHNY, CDR2 SVGAGI (reference sequence).

This clone was counted only a few times. The chain uses TRBV29-1 and TRBJ1-2; D may be TRBD1 (6 bases). Germline V CDR1 and CDR2: SQVTM, ANQGSEA. The CDR3 is 13 residues long. Trimming shortened V by 7 bases and J by 1 base, and 13 bases separated the two germline ends. The CDR3 coding sequence is TGCAGCGCCCAACAGGGCATTAACTATGGCTACACCTTC. This codes for CSAQQGINYGYTF.

The chain couples TRBV28 to TRBJ1-5; 7 bases align to TRBD1. Germline V gives CDR1 MDHEN, CDR2 SYDVKM. V shed 7 bases and J 2 bases; nucleotides not matched to a gene: 2. The CDR3 is made up of 13 amino acids. CDR3 nucleotide sequence: TGTGCCAGCAACGGACAGGGCAATCAGCCCCAGCATTTT. It is translated as CASNGQGNQPQHF.

The genes are TRBV10-3 and TRBJ1-2, with D perhaps TRBD1 (5 bases). V was pared by 3 bases and J by 4 bases, with 18 bases between. The CDR3 spans 16 residues. Looked up from germline, CDR1 is ENHRY and CDR2 is SYGVKD. The CDR3 DNA follows: TGTGCCATCAGTGAATTATCTTCCAGGGTAGCCTATGGCTACACCTTC. It specifies CAISELSSRVAYGYTF.

The chain carries TRBV5-1 and TRBJ1-1, with TRBD1 matching over 8 bases. Germline CDR1 SGHRS, CDR2 YFSETQ. V lost 6 bases, J lost 3 bases, and 10 bases stayed unmatched. The CDR3 totals 15 residues. CDR3 sequence (DNA): TGCGCCAGCACAGCCCGAACACAGGGGGACACTGAAGCTTTCTTT. Protein product: CASTARTQGDTEAFF.

This clone was seen a handful of times. The chain recombines TRBV19 with TRBJ1-5, with unresolved D. This CDR3 comprises 15 residues. Trimming stripped 5 bases from V and 3 bases from J, with 14 bases between. The germline CDR1 and CDR2 sequences are LNHDA and SQIVND (reference sequence). This CDR3 reads CASSPPLGFNQPQHF. The CDR3 DNA reads as TGTGCCAGTAGTCCCCCGCTGGGCTTCAATCAGCCCCAGCATTTT.

This clone was detected a few times. V and J are TRBV6-4 and TRBJ1-2, with TRBD1 as a possible D gene (5 bases). V was shortened by 0 bases and J by 7 bases, with 12 bases between the two germline ends. The V gene's germline CDR1 is MRHNA and CDR2 SNTAGT. The CDR3 length is 14 residues. CDR3 protein: CASSDSGRSAGYTF. CDR3 nucleotides: TGTGCCAGCAGTGACTCGGGGCGCTCGGCTGGCTACACCTTC.

The chain carries TRBV6-5 and TRBJ2-5, with D possibly being TRBD1 (5 bases). V lost 8 bases and J 4 bases, leaving 14 bases between the germline ends. This CDR3 spans 13 amino acids. Germline CDR1 MNHEY, CDR2 SVGAGI. The CDR3 reads CASARRVGETQYF. The CDR3 coding sequence is TGTGCCAGCGCCCGCAGGGTCGGAGAGACCCAGTACTTC.

This clone showed up just a few times. J is TRBJ1-4 and V is TRBV28; D is unresolved. Germline V CDR1 and CDR2: MDHEN, SYDVKM. With 5 bases removed from V and 6 bases from J, the gap between germline ends came to 10 bases. CDR3 size: 13 residues. CDR3 DNA: TGTGCCAGCAGTCCGACATATCATGAAAAACTGTTTTTT. Translated: CASSPTYHEKLFF.

This rearrangement joins TRBV7-8 to TRBJ2-7; 7 bases are a match to TRBD2. The V gene end was trimmed by 2 bases and the J gene end by 1 base; junction bases not matched to a gene: 5. CDR1 SGHVS and CDR2 FQNEAQ come from the germline V gene. The CDR3 contains 15 residues. CDR3 bases: TGTGCCAGCAGCTTATCAGCGGGACCTTCCTACGAGCAGTACTTC. Amino acid sequence: CASSLSAGPSYEQYF.

V usage is TRBV2 and J usage is TRBJ2-7; 12 bases fit TRBD2. Per germline, CDR1 SNHLY and CDR2 FYNNEI. This CDR3 is built from 18 residues. V gave up 6 bases and J gave up 7 bases; unmatched junction bases: 19. CDR3 sequence (DNA): TGTGCCAGCAGCCCGGACAGGGTCCGACTAGCGGGAGCGGGTGAGCAGTACTTC. It codes for CASSPDRVRLAGAGEQYF.

This chain uses TRBV10-3 with TRBJ2-2; 7 nucleotides match TRBD1. The J segment lost 2 bases and the V segment lost 6 bases, leaving 3 bases of the junction unmatched. CDR1 ENHRY and CDR2 SYGVKD come from the germline V gene. There are 14 residues in the CDR3. CDR3 nucleotide sequence: TGTGCCATCAGGGACAGGAGAAACACCGGGGAGCTGTTTTTT. Protein sequence: CAIRDRRNTGELFF.

The chain has TRBV7-9 and TRBJ2-5; weak D call: TRBD2 (5 bases). The V gene lost 5 bases and the J gene lost 5 bases, with 18 bases spanning the gap. Germline V gene lookup returns CDR1 SEHNR and CDR2 FQNEAQ (reference sequence). CDR3 size: 15 residues. The CDR3 here is CASSTQGGSLETQYF. The CDR3 region has the DNA TGTGCCAGCAGCACCCAAGGAGGCAGCCTGGAGACCCAGTACTTC.

A few counts support this clone. The V gene is TRBV7-2, the J gene TRBJ2-4; D is possibly TRBD2 (5 bases). The germline V gene encodes CDR1 SGHTA and CDR2 FQGNSA. This CDR3 contains 15 residues. Trimming pared 4 bases from V and 0 bases from J, leaving 10 bases between. In DNA form, the CDR3 reads TGTGCCAGCAGCTACCTAGCCTTAGCCAAAAACATTCAGTACTTC. Translated, it gives CASSYLALAKNIQYF.

This chain joins TRBV30 and TRBJ1-2; D remains ambiguous. This CDR3 comprises 17 residues. Germline-derived CDR1 and CDR2 are GTSNPN and SVGIG (reference sequence). The V gene lost 4 bases and the J gene lost 2 bases, with 23 bases spanning the gap. Written as DNA, the CDR3 is TGTGCCTGGAACCAAATCGAGATTCAGGCCAAAAACTATGGCTACACCTTC. This sequence encodes CAWNQIEIQAKNYGYTF.

The genes are TRBV19 and TRBJ2-7, with 10 bases identical to TRBD2. This CDR3 has 15 residues. Germline-derived CDR1 and CDR2 are LNHDA and SQIVND (reference sequence). V trimming: 5 bases; J trimming: 3 bases; junction bases outside the gene matches: 7. The CDR3 DNA is TGTGCCAGTAGTGCCGCTAGCGGGAGTGTCTACGAGCAGTACTTC. This codes for CASSAASGSVYEQYF.

This clone was counted a few times. The chain recombines TRBV19 with TRBJ2-2; a weak D match, TRBD2 (6 bases). The CDR3 runs 13 residues. V lost 11 bases and J lost 4, with 14 bases in between. Germline CDR1 and CDR2: LNHDA and SQIVND (reference sequence). The DNA of the CDR3 is TGTGCCTGCGGGGAGTGGGGCACCGGGGAGCTGTTTTTT. It codes for CACGEWGTGELFF.

This CDR3 is CASSHGWGEAREQYF. CDR3 nucleotide sequence: TGTGCCAGCAGCCACGGCTGGGGGGAGGCTCGCGAGCAGTACTTC. The genes are TRBV4-2 and TRBJ2-7, with D perhaps matching TRBD2 (6 bases). Trimming shortened V by 3 bases and J by 6 bases, and 18 bases separated the two germline ends. This CDR3 comprises 15 residues. Germline loops: CDR1 LGHNA, CDR2 YNFKEQ.

Only a few counts were recorded for this clone. The V and J genes are TRBV18 and TRBJ1-5; 9 bases are shared with TRBD1. V lost 4 bases and J lost 5; bases outside the gene matches: 3. Germline CDR1 and CDR2: KGHSH and LQKENI. The CDR3 is 14 amino acids. In DNA, the CDR3 is TGTGCCAGCTCACGACAGGGGGTCGATCAGCCCCAGCATTTT. Encoded protein: CASSRQGVDQPQHF.

The chain couples TRBV28 to TRBJ1-1; TRBD1 is a possible D gene (6 bases). V lost 5 bases, J lost 1 base, and 8 bases lay in between. The CDR3 totals 13 residues. Germline V CDR1 and CDR2: MDHEN, SYDVKM. CDR3: CASSPGQNTEAFF. The DNA of the CDR3 is TGTGCCAGCAGTCCGGGACAGAACACTGAAGCTTTCTTT.

The genes are TRBV28 and TRBJ2-7, with D possibly matching TRBD2 (5 bases). The CDR3 sequence is 12 residues long. V lost 7 bases and J lost 9, with 16 bases in between. CDR1 is MDHEN and CDR2 is SYDVKM in the germline V gene. This CDR3 reads CASKSAGEGQYF. CDR3 sequence (DNA): TGTGCCAGCAAGTCAGCAGGTGAGGGGCAGTACTTC.

The chain joins TRBV5-4 to TRBJ2-5, with 9 bases aligning to TRBD2. V lost 0 bases, J lost 5 bases, and 14 bases stayed unmatched. The germline V gene encodes CDR1 SGHNT and CDR2 YYREEE (reference sequence). The CDR3 is 18 amino acids. CDR3 nucleotide sequence: TGTGCCAGCAGCTTGGCCCCCGGGACTAGCTTGTTGTTTGAGACCCAGTACTTC. Protein: CASSLAPGTSLLFETQYF. Using reference TRBV5-4 and TRBJ2-5 for the parts outside the CDR3, the full variable domain is ETGVTQSPTHLIKTRGQQVTLRCSSQSGHNTVSWYQQALGQGPQFIFQYYREEENGRGNFPPRFSGLQFPNYSSELNVNALELDDSALYLCASSLAPGTSLLFETQYFGPGTRLLVL.

This clone was seen more than once but under ten times. This chain connects TRBV19 to TRBJ2-5, with D perhaps TRBD2 (5 bases). Germline CDR1 reads LNHDA; CDR2 reads SQIVND (reference sequence). The ends were cut back, 3 bases at V and 0 bases at J, with 11 bases in the middle. The CDR3 has 15 residues. The CDR3 here is CASSIRRAYQETQYF. CDR3 coding DNA: TGTGCCAGTAGTATTCGGCGGGCGTACCAAGAGACCCAGTACTTC.

V gene TRBV5-1 combines with J gene TRBJ2-2; 7 nucleotides match TRBD1. CDR1 SGHRS and CDR2 YFSETQ come from the germline V gene. CDR3 length equals 15 residues. Unmatched junction bases numbered 8, after V lost 6 bases and J lost 3 bases. In DNA form, the CDR3 reads TGCGCCAGCACTCAGGAGACAGGGTACACCGGGGAGCTGTTTTTT. Residues: CASTQETGYTGELFF.

CDR3 sequence (DNA): TGTGCCAGCAGTGTCCAGTCATATGGCTACACCTTC. Protein product: CASSVQSYGYTF. The V gene is TRBV2, the J gene TRBJ1-2; D not certain. The CDR3 is made up of 12 amino acids. Trimming left V 4 bases short and J 5 bases short, with 8 bases between. Germline V CDR1 and CDR2: SNHLY, FYNNEI.

As DNA, the CDR3 is TGTGCCAGCAGTTACGGGACTAGCGACGAGCAGTACTTC. This encodes CASSYGTSDEQYF. The chain uses TRBV27 and TRBJ2-7; 10 positions match TRBD2. The CDR3 has 13 amino acids. Germline V CDR1 and CDR2: MNHEY, SMNVEV (reference sequence). After removal of 4 bases from V and 5 bases from J, the junction contained 2 bases not matched to a gene.